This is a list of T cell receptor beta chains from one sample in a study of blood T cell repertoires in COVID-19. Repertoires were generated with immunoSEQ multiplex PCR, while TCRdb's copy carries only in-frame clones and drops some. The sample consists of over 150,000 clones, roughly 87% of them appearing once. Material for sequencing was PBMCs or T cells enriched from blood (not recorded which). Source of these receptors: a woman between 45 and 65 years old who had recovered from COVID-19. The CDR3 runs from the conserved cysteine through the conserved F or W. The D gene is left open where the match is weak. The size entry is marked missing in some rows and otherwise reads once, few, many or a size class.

cdr3_nt: TGTGCCACCCGAAGGGGAGGGGACTACTCTGGAAACACCATATATTTT; cdr3_aa: CATRRGGDYSGNTIYF; v_call: TRBV15; j_call: TRBJ1-3; clone_size: .; d_call: .
cdr3_nt: TGTGCCAGCAGCCGGGAGCCACCTTACGAGCAGTACTTC; cdr3_aa: CASSREPPYEQYF; v_call: TRBV6-5; j_call: TRBJ2-7; clone_size: .; d_call: .
cdr3_nt: TGCGCCAGCAGTTCCGGGACTAGCGGGAGGTGGAATGAGCAGTTCTTC; cdr3_aa: CASSSGTSGRWNEQFF; v_call: TRBV5-1; j_call: TRBJ2-1; clone_size: .; d_call: TRBD2
cdr3_nt: TGTGCCAGCAGTTACTCGAAACCCTATGGGCCCGGGGAGCTGTTTTTT; cdr3_aa: CASSYSKPYGPGELFF; v_call: TRBV6-6; j_call: TRBJ2-2; clone_size: .; d_call: .
cdr3_nt: TGTGCCAGCAGCTTAGAAGGGCCCGGCGGGTATGGCTACACCTTC; cdr3_aa: CASSLEGPGGYGYTF; v_call: TRBV7-8; j_call: TRBJ1-2; clone_size: once; d_call: .
cdr3_nt: TGTGCCAGCAGCGAACATTACCAAGAGACCCAGTACTTC; cdr3_aa: CASSEHYQETQYF; v_call: TRBV4-2; j_call: TRBJ2-5; clone_size: .; d_call: .
cdr3_nt: TGTGCCAGCAGCGGACAGGGTTCGGGATCACCCCTCCACTTT; cdr3_aa: CASSGQGSGSPLHF; v_call: TRBV6-5; j_call: TRBJ1-6; clone_size: .; d_call: TRBD1
cdr3_nt: TGTGCCAGCAGCTCGGTGGGGTTGGGGGAGGGGACAGATACGCAGTATTTT; cdr3_aa: CASSSVGLGEGTDTQYF; v_call: TRBV11-2; j_call: TRBJ2-3; clone_size: .; d_call: TRBD2
cdr3_nt: TGTGCCAGCAGCGGGTTGGGACAGAACTATGGCTACACCTTC; cdr3_aa: CASSGLGQNYGYTF; v_call: TRBV9; j_call: TRBJ1-2; clone_size: few; d_call: TRBD1
cdr3_nt: TGTGCCAGCAGTTTACAGGGGGCAAGAGAGCAGTACTTC; cdr3_aa: CASSLQGAREQYF; v_call: TRBV28; j_call: TRBJ2-7; clone_size: .; d_call: TRBD1
cdr3_nt: TGCAGCGCTGCGCGGGGGATAGGGGGCTACACCTTC; cdr3_aa: CSAARGIGGYTF; v_call: TRBV29-1; j_call: TRBJ1-2; clone_size: .; d_call: .
cdr3_nt: TGTGCCAGCAGCCAAGACGGGACTAGCGGGAGTATCGACACCGGGGAGCTGTTTTTT; cdr3_aa: CASSQDGTSGSIDTGELFF; v_call: TRBV3-1/TRBV3-2; j_call: TRBJ2-2; clone_size: .; d_call: TRBD2
cdr3_nt: TGTGCCAGCAGTCGAACGGAGGACACTGAAGCTTTCTTT; cdr3_aa: CASSRTEDTEAFF; v_call: TRBV12-3/TRBV12-4; j_call: TRBJ1-1; clone_size: .; d_call: .
cdr3_nt: TGTGCCAGCAGCTCCTCACAGCTACTCCAAGAGACCCAGTACTTC; cdr3_aa: CASSSSQLLQETQYF; v_call: TRBV11-1; j_call: TRBJ2-5; clone_size: .; d_call: .
cdr3_nt: TGTGCCAGCAGCTCGCTAGCGGGAGTACCCGAGCAGTACTTC; cdr3_aa: CASSSLAGVPEQYF; v_call: TRBV11-2; j_call: TRBJ2-7; clone_size: .; d_call: TRBD2
cdr3_nt: TGTGCCAGCAGTGGTAGCGGGGGGGCCTACAATGAGCAGTTCTTC; cdr3_aa: CASSGSGGAYNEQFF; v_call: TRBV2; j_call: TRBJ2-1; clone_size: .; d_call: TRBD2
cdr3_nt: TGTGCCAGCTCACGAGGGGGGAACACTGAAGCTTTCTTT; cdr3_aa: CASSRGGNTEAFF; v_call: TRBV18; j_call: TRBJ1-1; clone_size: .; d_call: .
cdr3_nt: TGTGCCACATCCCCGGACACCACCTACGAGCAGTACTTC; cdr3_aa: CATSPDTTYEQYF; v_call: TRBV24-1; j_call: TRBJ2-7; clone_size: .; d_call: .
cdr3_nt: TGTGCCAGCAGTTACCTGTCACAGGGTGAGCAGTTCTTC; cdr3_aa: CASSYLSQGEQFF; v_call: TRBV6-5; j_call: TRBJ2-1; clone_size: once; d_call: .
cdr3_nt: TGTGCCAGCAGTCCGACAGGGAAGGGCTCACCCCTCCACTTT; cdr3_aa: CASSPTGKGSPLHF; v_call: TRBV28; j_call: TRBJ1-6; clone_size: .; d_call: TRBD1
cdr3_nt: TGTGCCAGTTTCGACAGGGGGACCGGAAACACCATATATTTT; cdr3_aa: CASFDRGTGNTIYF; v_call: TRBV28; j_call: TRBJ1-3; clone_size: .; d_call: TRBD1
cdr3_nt: TGCGCCAGCAGCCTGACAATGGACAGGGGCGACGAGCAGTACTTC; cdr3_aa: CASSLTMDRGDEQYF; v_call: TRBV4-3; j_call: TRBJ2-7; clone_size: few; d_call: TRBD1
cdr3_nt: TGCAGCGTTGAATGGGCGGGGCAGTCCTACGAGCAGTACTTC; cdr3_aa: CSVEWAGQSYEQYF; v_call: TRBV29-1; j_call: TRBJ2-7; clone_size: .; d_call: .
cdr3_nt: TGCAGCGTTGTAGCGGAGCATTGGGAAAACCCCACAGATACGCAGTATTTT; cdr3_aa: CSVVAEHWENPTDTQYF; v_call: TRBV29-1; j_call: TRBJ2-3; clone_size: once; d_call: .
cdr3_nt: TGTGCCAGCAGCTTAGACGAAGCCGAAAATGAAAAACTGTTTTTT; cdr3_aa: CASSLDEAENEKLFF; v_call: TRBV11-1; j_call: TRBJ1-4; clone_size: .; d_call: .
cdr3_nt: TGTGCCAGCAGCCGGGACAGAATCTCTGGAAACACCATATATTTT; cdr3_aa: CASSRDRISGNTIYF; v_call: TRBV5-4; j_call: TRBJ1-3; clone_size: .; d_call: TRBD1
cdr3_nt: TGTGCCAGCAGCCCCCAGGGATTAGTTTATGGCTACACCTTC; cdr3_aa: CASSPQGLVYGYTF; v_call: TRBV9; j_call: TRBJ1-2; clone_size: .; d_call: .
cdr3_nt: TGTGCCAGCCAGTCACCCAGGGGTCCCTACGAGCAGTACTTC; cdr3_aa: CASQSPRGPYEQYF; v_call: TRBV6-5; j_call: TRBJ2-7; clone_size: .; d_call: .
cdr3_nt: TGTGCCAGCAGTTTGGAGGTTAACTATGGCTACACCTTC; cdr3_aa: CASSLEVNYGYTF; v_call: TRBV28; j_call: TRBJ1-2; clone_size: .; d_call: .
cdr3_nt: TGTGCCAGCAGTGAAGTATTGGACAGCTCTGGAAACACCATATATTTT; cdr3_aa: CASSEVLDSSGNTIYF; v_call: TRBV6-1; j_call: TRBJ1-3; clone_size: .; d_call: .
cdr3_nt: TGTGCCATCAGTGAGTCGCCGACAGGGACTGGAAACACCATATATTTT; cdr3_aa: CAISESPTGTGNTIYF; v_call: TRBV10-3; j_call: TRBJ1-3; clone_size: .; d_call: TRBD1
cdr3_nt: TGTGCCAGCAGTGAATACGTAGGGAGCTCTGGAAACACCATATATTTT; cdr3_aa: CASSEYVGSSGNTIYF; v_call: TRBV25-1; j_call: TRBJ1-3; clone_size: .; d_call: .
cdr3_nt: TGCGCCAGCAGTCAGTCGGCGGACAGGGTGAATTCACCCCTCCACTTT; cdr3_aa: CASSQSADRVNSPLHF; v_call: TRBV23-1; j_call: TRBJ1-6; clone_size: .; d_call: TRBD1
cdr3_nt: TGTGCCATCAGTGACGGGGGGGATTGGCCCCAGCATTTT; cdr3_aa: CAISDGGDWPQHF; v_call: TRBV10-3; j_call: TRBJ1-5; clone_size: .; d_call: .
cdr3_nt: TGTGCCAGCTCCCTCCGGGACACGGGCAATGAGCAGTTCTTC; cdr3_aa: CASSLRDTGNEQFF; v_call: TRBV18; j_call: TRBJ2-1; clone_size: once; d_call: .
cdr3_nt: TGTGCCAGCAGCCCCGACAGGGGCGGCTATGGCTACACCTTC; cdr3_aa: CASSPDRGGYGYTF; v_call: TRBV7-9; j_call: TRBJ1-2; clone_size: .; d_call: TRBD1
cdr3_nt: TGTGCCACCAGCAGAGATTATCCCCAGGGGAAGCGGGGGAGGGGAGAGCAGTTCTTC; cdr3_aa: CATSRDYPQGKRGRGEQFF; v_call: TRBV15; j_call: TRBJ2-1; clone_size: once; d_call: TRBD2
cdr3_nt: TGTGCCAGCAGTGAACTCATCGGACAGAACTATGGCTACACCTTC; cdr3_aa: CASSELIGQNYGYTF; v_call: TRBV6-1; j_call: TRBJ1-2; clone_size: .; d_call: .
cdr3_nt: TGCAGTGCTAGTTCACTAGCGGGAGTTACCTACAATGAGCAGTTCTTC; cdr3_aa: CSASSLAGVTYNEQFF; v_call: TRBV20-1; j_call: TRBJ2-1; clone_size: .; d_call: TRBD2
cdr3_nt: TGCGCCAGCAGCTTGATCCCCGGGGGGGCAGATACGCAGTATTTT; cdr3_aa: CASSLIPGGADTQYF; v_call: TRBV5-1; j_call: TRBJ2-3; clone_size: .; d_call: TRBD2
cdr3_nt: TGTGCCTCCAACAGGGGGAACACTGAAGCTTTCTTT; cdr3_aa: CASNRGNTEAFF; v_call: TRBV30; j_call: TRBJ1-1; clone_size: .; d_call: TRBD1
cdr3_nt: TGTGCCAGCAGCCCCCCAAGTAGCGGGGTCAGCTATGGCTACACCTTC; cdr3_aa: CASSPPSSGVSYGYTF; v_call: TRBV7-9; j_call: TRBJ1-2; clone_size: .; d_call: .
cdr3_nt: TGCGCCAGCAGCCAAGAGACAGGGGGTAACTATGGCTACACCTTC; cdr3_aa: CASSQETGGNYGYTF; v_call: TRBV4-1; j_call: TRBJ1-2; clone_size: .; d_call: TRBD1
cdr3_nt: TGTGCCAGCAGCTCACAGGGACCCTACGAGCAGTACTTC; cdr3_aa: CASSSQGPYEQYF; v_call: TRBV11-2; j_call: TRBJ2-7; clone_size: .; d_call: .
cdr3_nt: TGCGCCAGCAGCTTACAGGGGCCCAGTTTCGGCTCACCCCTCCACTTT; cdr3_aa: CASSLQGPSFGSPLHF; v_call: TRBV5-1; j_call: TRBJ1-6; clone_size: .; d_call: TRBD1
cdr3_nt: TGCGCCAGCAGCCCTAGCGGGATTCATCCTAATGAGCAGTTCTTC; cdr3_aa: CASSPSGIHPNEQFF; v_call: TRBV4-1; j_call: TRBJ2-1; clone_size: .; d_call: TRBD2
cdr3_nt: TGTGCCAGTAGTCCTCAAGCGGGACGGAACTATGGCTACACCTTC; cdr3_aa: CASSPQAGRNYGYTF; v_call: TRBV19; j_call: TRBJ1-2; clone_size: .; d_call: .
cdr3_nt: TGTGCCAGCAGCCCGGGACTAGCGATAACATACAATGAGCAGTTCTTC; cdr3_aa: CASSPGLAITYNEQFF; v_call: TRBV7-2; j_call: TRBJ2-1; clone_size: .; d_call: TRBD2